This T cell receptor beta chain was retrieved from a study of blood T cells in healthy people across ages. Study-wide context: Template switching picked up about one barcoded beta molecule for each two T cells. Overall study findings and caveats: The donors' CMV status was not determined, possibly confounding changes in expanded clonotypes. Reliance upon unsorted PBMCs precluded definitive naive versus antigen-experienced comparison.

The second PCR ran roughly 6 to 11 cycles with a sample-barcoded 5' primer and J-beta primers. TCRdb re-derived calls from the 5' RACE reads in MiXCR, one entry per CDR3 protein. The data hold 1 million or so distinct CDR3 sequences, with 40% to 50% observed a single time. A note on this clonotype: As yet, its antigen is unknown.

The CDR3 is 15 residues long. The V segment lost 5 bases and the J segment 4 bases; nucleotides outside the gene matches: 3. Germline V gene sequence: CDR1 ENHRY, CDR2 SYGVKD. Sequencing was carried out using blood. The rearrangement uses TRBV10-3 and TRBJ2-3, with 13 positions matching TRBD2. This TCR was sampled from a woman aged 55-70 years in good health. CDR3 loop: CAISRTSGSPDTQYF. The DNA for the CDR3 is TGTGCCATCAGTCGGACTAGCGGGAGTCCAGATACGCAGTATTTT.